This T cell receptor (beta chain) was identified in a study of blood T cell repertoires in COVID-19. Assay used: immunoSEQ multiplex PCR; TCRdb lists only in-frame clones, some missing. This sample yields some 240,000 clones, of which around 90% are seen a single time; around 7.8% belongs to the top ten. This clone was recorded only once. The CDR3 is 14 residues long. The V end was cut by 5 bases, the J end by 6 bases, with 14 bases between. Germline V gene lookup returns CDR1 SNHLY and CDR2 FYNNEI. The sequence was collected from a man aged 55 to 70 who had recovered from COVID-19. The rearrangement joins TRBV2 to TRBJ1-5; a weak D match, TRBD1 (6 bases). Material for sequencing was peripheral blood. The CDR3 region is CASSKGVNSQPQHF. The CDR3 DNA reads as TGTGCCAGCAGTAAGGGGGTAAACAGTCAGCCCCAGCATTTT. Supplemented by reference TRBV2 and TRBJ1-5, the full variable domain reads EPEVTQTPSHQVTQMGQEVILRCVPISNHLYFYWYRQILGQKVEFLVSFYNNEISEKSEIFDDQFSVERPDGSNFTLKIRSTKLEDSAMYFCASSKGVNSQPQHFGDGTRLSIL.